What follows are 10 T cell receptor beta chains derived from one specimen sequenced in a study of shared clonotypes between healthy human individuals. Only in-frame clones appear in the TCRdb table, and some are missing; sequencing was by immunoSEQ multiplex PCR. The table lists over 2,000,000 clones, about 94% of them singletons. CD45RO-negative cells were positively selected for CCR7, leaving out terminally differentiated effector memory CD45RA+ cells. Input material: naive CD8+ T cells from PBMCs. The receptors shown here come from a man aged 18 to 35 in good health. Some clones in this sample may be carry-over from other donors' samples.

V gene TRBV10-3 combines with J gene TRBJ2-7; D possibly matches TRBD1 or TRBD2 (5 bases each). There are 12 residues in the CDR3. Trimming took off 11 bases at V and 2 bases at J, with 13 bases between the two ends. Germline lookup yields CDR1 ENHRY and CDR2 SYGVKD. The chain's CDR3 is CAAGQGPYEQYF. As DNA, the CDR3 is TGTGCCGCGGGTCAGGGACCCTACGAGCAGTACTTC.

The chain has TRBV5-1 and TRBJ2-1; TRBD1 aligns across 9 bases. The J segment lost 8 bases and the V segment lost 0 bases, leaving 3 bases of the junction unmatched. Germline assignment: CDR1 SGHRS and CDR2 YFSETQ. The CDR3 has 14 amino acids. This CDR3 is CASSLATGGDEQFF. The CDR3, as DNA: TGCGCCAGCAGCTTGGCTACAGGGGGCGATGAGCAGTTCTTC.

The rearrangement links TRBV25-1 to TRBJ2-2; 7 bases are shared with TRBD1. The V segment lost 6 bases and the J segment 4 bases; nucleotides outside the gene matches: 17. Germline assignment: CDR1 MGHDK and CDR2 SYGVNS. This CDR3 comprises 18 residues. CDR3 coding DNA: TGTGCCAGCAGCGAAATGACGCTGACAGGGAAACCCACCGGGGAGCTGTTTTTT. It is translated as CASSEMTLTGKPTGELFF.

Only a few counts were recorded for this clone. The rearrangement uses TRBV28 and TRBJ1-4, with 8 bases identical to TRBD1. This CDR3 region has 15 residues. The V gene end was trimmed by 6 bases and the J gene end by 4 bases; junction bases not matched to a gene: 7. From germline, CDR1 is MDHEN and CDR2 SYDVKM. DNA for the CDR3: TGTGCCAGCAGGAATGCAGACAGGGGTAATGAAAAACTGTTTTTT. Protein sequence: CASRNADRGNEKLFF.

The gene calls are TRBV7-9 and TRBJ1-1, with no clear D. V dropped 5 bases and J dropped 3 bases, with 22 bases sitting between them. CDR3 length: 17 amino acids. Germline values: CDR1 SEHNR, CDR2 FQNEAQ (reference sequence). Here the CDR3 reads CASSHPMGPLVDTEAFF. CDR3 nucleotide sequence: TGTGCCAGCAGCCACCCCATGGGCCCGCTCGTAGACACTGAAGCTTTCTTT.

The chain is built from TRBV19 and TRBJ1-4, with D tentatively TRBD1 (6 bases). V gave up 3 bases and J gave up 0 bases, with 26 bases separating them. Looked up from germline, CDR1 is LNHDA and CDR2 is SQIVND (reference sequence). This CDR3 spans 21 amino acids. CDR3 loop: CASSIGGPSGALDATNEKLFF. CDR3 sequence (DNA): TGTGCCAGTAGTATCGGGGGGCCCTCGGGGGCCCTTGATGCAACTAATGAAAAACTGTTTTTT.

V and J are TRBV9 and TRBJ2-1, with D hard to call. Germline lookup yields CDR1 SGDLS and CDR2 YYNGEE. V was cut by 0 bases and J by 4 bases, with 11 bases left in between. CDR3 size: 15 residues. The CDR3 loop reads CASSVARTPYNEQFF. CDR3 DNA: TGTGCCAGCAGCGTAGCCCGGACCCCGTACAATGAGCAGTTCTTC. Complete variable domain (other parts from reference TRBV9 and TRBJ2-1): DSGVTQTPKHLITATGQRVTLRCSPRSGDLSVYWYQQSLDQGLQFLIQYYNGEERAKGNILERFSAQQFPDLHSELNLSSLELGDSALYFCASSVARTPYNEQFFGPGTRLTVL.

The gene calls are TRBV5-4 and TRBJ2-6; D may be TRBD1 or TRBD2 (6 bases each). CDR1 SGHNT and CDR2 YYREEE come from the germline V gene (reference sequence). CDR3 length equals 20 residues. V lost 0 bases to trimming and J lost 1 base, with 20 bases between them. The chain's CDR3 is CASSLEGGWVTPSGANVLTF. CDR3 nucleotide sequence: TGTGCCAGCAGCTTGGAGGGGGGCTGGGTCACTCCTTCTGGGGCCAACGTCCTGACTTTC.

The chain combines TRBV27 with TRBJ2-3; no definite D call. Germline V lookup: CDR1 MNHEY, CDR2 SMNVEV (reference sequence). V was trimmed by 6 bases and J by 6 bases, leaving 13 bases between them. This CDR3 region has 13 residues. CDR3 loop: CASSPTWRDTQYF. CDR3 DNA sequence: TGTGCCAGCAGCCCAACTTGGCGGGATACGCAGTATTTT.

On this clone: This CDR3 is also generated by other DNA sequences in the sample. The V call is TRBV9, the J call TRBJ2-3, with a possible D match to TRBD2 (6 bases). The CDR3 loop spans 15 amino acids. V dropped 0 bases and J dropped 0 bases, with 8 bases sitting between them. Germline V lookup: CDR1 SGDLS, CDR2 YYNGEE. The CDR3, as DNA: TGTGCCAGCAGCGTAGCCGGGACTAGCACAGATACGCAGTATTTT. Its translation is CASSVAGTSTDTQYF.